A selection of T cell receptor beta chains follows, all from one sample in a study of blood T cell repertoires in COVID-19. Assay: immunoSEQ multiplex PCR; the TCRdb copy retains only in-frame clones and omits some. The sample has 150,000 to 180,000 clones; 76% are singletons. Material: peripheral blood. The receptors come from a woman aged 80 or over with acute or convalescent COVID-19. CDR3s include the opening cysteine and the closing phenylalanine or tryptophan. The order of the fields is J gene, V gene, D gene, CDR3 protein. The D gene is left open where the match is weak.

TRBJ1-1	TRBV19	NA	CASSIGWTLGAFF
TRBJ1-1	TRBV2	NA	CASSGQAGTEAFF
TRBJ1-2	TRBV30	NA	CAWSVRGQLGYTF
TRBJ1-1	TRBV30	TRBD1	CAWRPGQHKNTEAFF
TRBJ1-3	TRBV11-2	NA	CASSFTGNGNTIYF
TRBJ2-2	TRBV6-4	NA	CASSLDGGTGELFF
TRBJ1-2	TRBV5-4	NA	CASSLASGSGTNYGYTF
TRBJ1-2	TRBV29-1	NA	CSVEEGVAGYTF
TRBJ1-5	TRBV6-5	NA	CASSRQRHQPQHF
TRBJ2-3	TRBV11-2	TRBD2	CASSLGLAGDQYF
TRBJ1-2	TRBV12-3/TRBV12-4	NA	CASSLLTEDGYTF
TRBJ1-5	TRBV27	TRBD1	CASSSGQGGGQPQHF
TRBJ2-5	TRBV30	NA	CAWSPRAGLKETQYF
TRBJ1-4	TRBV7-6	NA	CASKRTEFNEKLFF
TRBJ2-7	TRBV28	NA	CATKGLTATTYYEQYF